The 21 T cell receptor beta chains listed next were all sequenced from one sample in a study of blood T cell repertoires in COVID-19. Assay: immunoSEQ multiplex PCR; the TCRdb copy retains only in-frame clones and omits some. The table lists a few hundred thousand clones, less than 90% of them singletons. The sample was PBMCs or T cells enriched from blood (not recorded which). These receptors all come from a woman aged 40 to 50 who had recovered from COVID-19.

J is TRBJ2-1 and V is TRBV27, with D uncertain. Germline assignment: CDR1 MNHEY and CDR2 SMNVEV (reference sequence). Trimming removed 0 bases at V and 4 bases at J, with 4 bases between. The CDR3 sequence is 13 residues long. In DNA form, the CDR3 reads TGTGCCAGCAGTTTATCGAGTTACAATGAGCAGTTCTTC. Its translation is CASSLSSYNEQFF.

This rearrangement joins TRBV15 to TRBJ2-1, with a possible D match to TRBD1 (6 bases). Germline V CDR1 and CDR2: LNHNV, YYDKDF (reference sequence). V shed 0 bases and J shed 3 bases, with 9 bases lying between them. The CDR3 consists of 15 residues. CDR3 sequence (DNA): TGTGCCACCAGCAGAGAGGGGGCTATCTACAATGAGCAGTTCTTC. As protein: CATSREGAIYNEQFF. Drawing the rest from reference TRBV15 and TRBJ2-1, the complete variable domain is DAMVIQNPRYQVTQFGKPVTLSCSQTLNHNVMYWYQQKSSQAPKLLFHYYDKDFNNEADTPDNFQSRRPNTSFCFLDIRSPGLGDTAMYLCATSREGAIYNEQFFGPGTRLTVL.

This chain connects TRBV19 to TRBJ2-6; D possibly corresponds to TRBD1 (5 bases). Trimming stripped 7 bases from V and 1 base from J, with 11 bases between. CDR3 length: 15 residues. Germline CDR1 and CDR2: LNHDA and SQIVND (reference sequence). This chain's CDR3 is CASKSRESGANVLTF. CDR3 DNA: TGTGCCAGTAAATCCAGGGAATCTGGGGCCAACGTCCTGACTTTC.

The chain uses TRBV5-1 and TRBJ1-3; D is unresolved. CDR1 is SGHRS and CDR2 is YFSETQ in the germline V gene. The CDR3 length is 15 residues. V lost 3 bases and J lost 0, with 10 bases in between. The CDR3 loop reads CASSSDGSSGNTIYF. For the CDR3, the DNA is TGCGCCAGCAGCTCGGACGGGAGCTCTGGAAACACCATATATTTT.

Comment on this clone: The sample carries other DNA sequences with the same CDR3. This chain joins TRBV9 and TRBJ1-2, with 7 positions matching TRBD1. The CDR3 sequence is 13 residues long. Germline lookup yields CDR1 SGDLS and CDR2 YYNGEE. V gave up 3 bases and J gave up 4 bases; unmatched junction bases: 3. DNA of the CDR3: TGTGCCAGCAGCGCGGGGACAGTCTATGGCTACACCTTC. Residues: CASSAGTVYGYTF.

This clone has only a few counts. Other DNA variants within this sample encode the same CDR3. This chain joins TRBV9 and TRBJ1-3; 7 bases are a match to TRBD1. The CDR3 spans 15 residues. Looked up from germline, CDR1 is SGDLS and CDR2 is YYNGEE. V shed 4 bases and J 2 bases; nucleotides not matched to a gene: 6. CDR3 protein: CASSPRQGAGNTIYF. The CDR3 DNA is TGTGCCAGCAGCCCTCGCCAGGGGGCTGGAAACACCATATATTTT.

This clone was seen only once. The chain recombines TRBV5-4 with TRBJ2-1; TRBD2 agrees at 11 bases. CDR1 is SGHNT, CDR2 YYREEE, per germline (reference sequence). Germline trimming cut 0 bases from V and 7 bases from J; bases unmatched to any gene: 6. The CDR3 totals 16 residues. The CDR3 DNA follows: TGTGCCAGCAGCTTGGGGTACGGGACTAGCGGAAATGAGCAGTTCTTC. This codes for CASSLGYGTSGNEQFF. Filled out from reference TRBV5-4 and TRBJ2-1, the complete variable domain reads ETGVTQSPTHLIKTRGQQVTLRCSSQSGHNTVSWYQQALGQGPQFIFQYYREEENGRGNFPPRFSGLQFPNYSSELNVNALELDDSALYLCASSLGYGTSGNEQFFGPGTRLTVL.

This chain links TRBV7-2 with TRBJ1-2; 9 bases are shared with TRBD1. The ends lost 1 base at V and 1 base at J; junction bases unmatched: 4. CDR3 length: 16 residues. Germline loops: CDR1 SGHTA, CDR2 FQGNSA. CDR3 region: CASSLGGTGLNYGYTF. CDR3 DNA: TGTGCCAGCAGCTTAGGTGGGACAGGGCTTAACTATGGCTACACCTTC.

J is TRBJ1-1 and V is TRBV19; D is ambiguous. The CDR3 has 15 amino acids. V was cut by 3 bases and J by 1 base, with 12 bases left in between. Germline V gives CDR1 LNHDA, CDR2 SQIVND (reference sequence). The CDR3 DNA follows: TGTGCCAGTAGTATGACCGGGAAGAGGAACACTGAAGCTTTCTTT. This codes for CASSMTGKRNTEAFF.

The chain is built from TRBV11-2 and TRBJ2-1; perhaps TRBD2 as D (7 bases). Between the trimmed V and J ends, which lost 4 bases and 4 bases, there was a span of 17 bases. Germline assignment: CDR1 SGHAT and CDR2 FQNNGV. The CDR3 has 16 residues. CDR3 in amino acids: CASSSRGGHFYNEQFF. The CDR3 nucleotides read TGTGCCAGCAGCTCTAGGGGGGGACATTTTTACAATGAGCAGTTCTTC.

The chain carries TRBV5-6 and TRBJ2-1, with 8 bases aligning to TRBD2. Germline CDR1 reads SGHDT; CDR2 reads YYEEEE. With V trimmed by 7 bases and J by 5 bases, 14 bases remained unmatched. The CDR3 covers 16 residues. CDR3 sequence reads: CASLPVRLARDNEQFF. In DNA, the CDR3 is TGTGCCAGCTTACCCGTGAGACTAGCGCGCGACAATGAGCAGTTCTTC.

The chain uses TRBV27 and TRBJ2-3, with D possibly being TRBD2 (5 bases). Germline lookup yields CDR1 MNHEY and CDR2 SMNVEV (reference sequence). The CDR3 extends over 15 amino acids. V was pared by 4 bases and J by 2 bases, with 13 bases between. As DNA, the CDR3 is TGTGCCAGCAGTTCGGACTCCAGATACACAGATACGCAGTATTTT. Residues: CASSSDSRYTDTQYF.

The rearrangement uses TRBV28 and TRBJ2-5; D not certain. Trimming took 3 bases from V and 3 from J, leaving 2 bases between them. The CDR3 is 11 amino acids. CDR1 is MDHEN, CDR2 SYDVKM, per germline. The CDR3 loop reads CASSFKETQYF. The CDR3 DNA follows: TGTGCCAGCAGTTTCAAAGAGACCCAGTACTTC.

This clone has a single count. V gene TRBV11-2 combines with J gene TRBJ1-4, with a possible D match to TRBD1 (6 bases). Trimming left V 5 bases short and J 7 bases short, with 14 bases between. Germline values: CDR1 SGHAT, CDR2 FQNNGV. The CDR3 is made up of 14 amino acids. In nucleotides, the CDR3 is TGTGCCAGCAGCCACGGGACATGGGGTGAAAAACTGTTTTTT. Residues: CASSHGTWGEKLFF.

This clone was picked up a small number of times. The chain recombines TRBV1 with TRBJ2-2; the D call TRBD2 from the table was never checked on the DNA. TRBV1 is designated a pseudogene. This CDR3 has 16 amino acids. CDR3 nucleotide sequence: TGCACCAGCAGCCAAGGGCCTAGCGCGGACACCGGGGAGCTGTTTTTT. This translates into CTSSQGPSADTGELFF.

The rearrangement uses TRBV7-2 and TRBJ1-5; D remains unclear. The germline gives CDR1 SGHTA, CDR2 FQGNSA. The CDR3 length is 14 residues. Trimming took 2 bases from V and 4 from J, leaving 9 bases between them. CDR3 sequence: CASSLNTRNQPQHF. The CDR3, as DNA: TGTGCCAGCAGCTTAAACACTAGGAATCAGCCCCAGCATTTT. The entire variable domain, with the rest obtained from reference TRBV7-2 and TRBJ1-5, is as follows: GAGVSQSPSNKVTEKGKDVELRCDPISGHTALYWYRQSLGQGLEFLIYFQGNSAPDKSGLPSDRFSAERTGGSVSTLTIQRTQQEDSAVYLCASSLNTRNQPQHFGDGTRLSIL.

The chain carries TRBV5-8 and TRBJ1-4; 9 positions agree with TRBD1. V dropped 5 bases and J dropped 3; count of bases not matched to a gene: 5. CDR1 and CDR2 from the germline V gene are SGHTS and YDEGEE. This CDR3 is built from 15 residues. Here the CDR3 DNA reads TGTGCCAGCAGTCGGACAGGGGAAGCTAATGAAAAACTGTTTTTT. Its protein product is CASSRTGEANEKLFF.

The chain combines TRBV30 with TRBJ2-5; TRBD1 matches at 7 bases. The germline gives CDR1 GTSNPN, CDR2 SVGIG (reference sequence). The length of the CDR3 is 11 residues. The J segment lost 4 bases and the V segment lost 4 bases, leaving 0 bases of the junction unmatched. The CDR3 here is CAWNRGETQYF. The CDR3 nucleotides read TGTGCCTGGAACAGGGGAGAGACCCAGTACTTC.

The gene calls are TRBV5-1 and TRBJ1-5; tentatively, D is TRBD1 (5 bases). V was shortened by 0 bases and J by 7 bases, with 11 bases between the two germline ends. The CDR3 loop spans 14 amino acids. CDR1 and CDR2 from the germline V gene are SGHRS and YFSETQ. The CDR3 is CASSLDGGGQPQHF. The CDR3 nucleotides read TGCGCCAGCAGCTTGGATGGGGGAGGGCAGCCCCAGCATTTT. The full variable domain, rest sourced from reference TRBV5-1 and TRBJ1-5, is KAGVTQTPRYLIKTRGQQVTLSCSPISGHRSVSWYQQTPGQGLQFLFEYFSETQRNKGNFPGRFSGRQFSNSRSEMNVSTLELGDSALYLCASSLDGGGQPQHFGDGTRLSIL.

This clone appeared a single time. V usage is TRBV3-1 (or the pseudogene TRBV3-2) and J usage is TRBJ2-2, with 14 nucleotides matching TRBD2. CDR1 LGHDT and CDR2 YNNKEL come from the germline V gene (reference sequence). The CDR3 is 16 residues long. Trimming cost V 4 bases and J 5 bases; bases outside gene matches: 3. The CDR3 loop is CASSPGTSGRTGELFF. In nucleotides, the CDR3 is TGTGCCAGCAGCCCCGGGACTAGCGGGAGAACCGGGGAGCTGTTTTTT.

The chain uses TRBV9 and TRBJ2-3; D is undetermined. This CDR3 contains 15 residues. Germline CDR1 is SGDLS and CDR2 is YYNGEE. Trimming shortened V by 2 bases and J by 0 bases, and 10 bases separated the two germline ends. The CDR3: CASSVWRSSTDTQYF. The CDR3 DNA follows: TGTGCCAGCAGCGTCTGGCGGTCTAGCACAGATACGCAGTATTTT.